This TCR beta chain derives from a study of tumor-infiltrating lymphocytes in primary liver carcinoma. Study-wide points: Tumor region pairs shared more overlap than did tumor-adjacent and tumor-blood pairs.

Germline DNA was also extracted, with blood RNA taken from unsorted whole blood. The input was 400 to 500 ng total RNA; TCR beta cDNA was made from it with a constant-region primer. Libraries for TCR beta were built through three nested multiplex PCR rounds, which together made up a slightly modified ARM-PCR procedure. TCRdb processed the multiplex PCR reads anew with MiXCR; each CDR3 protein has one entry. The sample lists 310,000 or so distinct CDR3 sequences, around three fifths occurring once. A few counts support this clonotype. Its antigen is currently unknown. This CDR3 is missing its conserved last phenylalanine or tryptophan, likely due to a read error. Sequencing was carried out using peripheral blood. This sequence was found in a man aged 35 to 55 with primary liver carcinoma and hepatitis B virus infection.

CDR3 region: CASSSLPVSSSQETQYL. CDR3 coding DNA: TGCGCCAGCAGCTCCCTCCCCGTCAGTTCGAGTCAAGAGACCCAGTACCTC. The chain has TRBV5-1 and TRBJ2-5, with D unclear. This CDR3 region has 17 residues. Per germline, CDR1 SGHRS and CDR2 YFSETQ. V was pared by 3 bases and J by 2 bases, with 20 bases between.